Listed below are T cell receptor beta chains from one sample, sequenced in a study of cytomegalovirus exposure and HLA in healthy donors. Data came from immunoSEQ multiplex PCR; TCRdb stores just in-frame clones and leaves some out. The table shows about 150,000 clones, with 91% occurring only once. The sample comprised PBMCs. These receptors all stem from a man younger than 30 in good health and CMV-seronegative. Both conserved end residues are part of each CDR3. Fields, in order: clone size, J gene, V gene, D gene, CDR3 DNA, CDR3 protein. D genes are given only for firm matches. A clone size is listed for some rows: how often the clone was seen (once, few, many), or a class if it is expanded.

abundance: NA
j_gene: TRBJ2-1
v_gene: TRBV29-1
d_gene: NA
CDR3nt: TGCAGCGTTGAAGATTCGGGTTACTCCTACAATGAGCAGTTCTTC
CDR3aa: CSVEDSGYSYNEQFF

abundance: NA
j_gene: TRBJ2-5
v_gene: TRBV9
d_gene: TRBD2
CDR3nt: TGTGCCAGCAGCGTAGGGAGTAGCGGGCAGACCCAGTACTTC
CDR3aa: CASSVGSSGQTQYF

abundance: NA
j_gene: TRBJ1-2
v_gene: TRBV4-1
d_gene: TRBD1
CDR3nt: TGCGCCAGCAGCGCGACGACAGGGGTTCCCAATGGCTACACCTTC
CDR3aa: CASSATTGVPNGYTF

abundance: NA
j_gene: TRBJ2-3
v_gene: TRBV30
d_gene: TRBD2
CDR3nt: TGTGCCTTTAGCGGGGGCCGCACAGATACGCAGTATTTT
CDR3aa: CAFSGGRTDTQYF

abundance: NA
j_gene: TRBJ1-2
v_gene: TRBV19
d_gene: TRBD1
CDR3nt: TGTGCCAGTAGTGACAGGGGACGACGGGGCTACACCTTC
CDR3aa: CASSDRGRRGYTF

abundance: NA
j_gene: TRBJ1-3
v_gene: TRBV9
d_gene: TRBD1
CDR3nt: TGTGCCAGCAGCGTAGATGTGGCGGGACAGTCGGGAAACACCATATATTTT
CDR3aa: CASSVDVAGQSGNTIYF

abundance: NA
j_gene: TRBJ2-4
v_gene: TRBV2
d_gene: NA
CDR3nt: TGTGCCAGCAGTGCAGGGGCCAAAAACATTCAGTACTTC
CDR3aa: CASSAGAKNIQYF

abundance: once
j_gene: TRBJ2-3
v_gene: TRBV29-1
d_gene: TRBD2
CDR3nt: TGCAGCGTGGGACTAGCGGGAATAGATACGCAGTATTTT
CDR3aa: CSVGLAGIDTQYF

abundance: NA
j_gene: TRBJ1-2
v_gene: TRBV18
d_gene: NA
CDR3nt: TGTGCCAGCTCACCAACCACAGAATCTGTCAGCTATGGCTACACCTTC
CDR3aa: CASSPTTESVSYGYTF

abundance: NA
j_gene: TRBJ2-1
v_gene: TRBV9
d_gene: TRBD2
CDR3nt: TGTGCCAGCAGCGTTTCCCTAGCGGGAGGGAATGAGCAGTTCTTC
CDR3aa: CASSVSLAGGNEQFF

abundance: NA
j_gene: TRBJ2-2
v_gene: TRBV19
d_gene: TRBD1
CDR3nt: TGTGCCAGTAGTATAGTTGGGCAGCGACAGGGGAGTCGCACCGGGGAGCTGTTTTTT
CDR3aa: CASSIVGQRQGSRTGELFF

abundance: NA
j_gene: TRBJ2-1
v_gene: TRBV5-1
d_gene: TRBD2
CDR3nt: TGCGCCAGCAGCTCGGGACTAGCGGGGGGCAATGAGCAGTTCTTC
CDR3aa: CASSSGLAGGNEQFF

abundance: few
j_gene: TRBJ2-1
v_gene: TRBV5-1
d_gene: NA
CDR3nt: TGCGCCAGCAACGAGAACAATGAGCAGTTCTTC
CDR3aa: CASNENNEQFF

abundance: NA
j_gene: TRBJ1-5
v_gene: TRBV4-3
d_gene: TRBD1
CDR3nt: TGCGCCAGCAGCCAAGACGACAGGGAGAATCAGCCCCAGCATTTT
CDR3aa: CASSQDDRENQPQHF

abundance: once
j_gene: TRBJ1-4
v_gene: TRBV6-6
d_gene: NA
CDR3nt: TGTGCCAGCAGCCTATTCACAGGGCGGAAAGAAAAACTGTTTTTT
CDR3aa: CASSLFTGRKEKLFF

abundance: NA
j_gene: TRBJ2-3
v_gene: TRBV5-4
d_gene: NA
CDR3nt: TGTGCCAGCAGCCCACAGGTTATAGAAGATACGCAGTATTTT
CDR3aa: CASSPQVIEDTQYF

abundance: NA
j_gene: TRBJ2-3
v_gene: TRBV6-1
d_gene: TRBD2
CDR3nt: TGTGCCAGCAGTGCCTTAGCGGGGGGCCTCCCCGGAACAGATACGCAGTATTTT
CDR3aa: CASSALAGGLPGTDTQYF

abundance: NA
j_gene: TRBJ2-3
v_gene: TRBV29-1
d_gene: TRBD2
CDR3nt: TGCAGCGTTGATAAGGCGGGTAGCGGGAGAACAGATACGCAGTATTTT
CDR3aa: CSVDKAGSGRTDTQYF

abundance: NA
j_gene: TRBJ1-3
v_gene: TRBV2
d_gene: TRBD1
CDR3nt: TGTGCCAGCAGTGGATCCAGGGGGCTGGGGGACACCATATATTTT
CDR3aa: CASSGSRGLGDTIYF

abundance: NA
j_gene: TRBJ1-5
v_gene: TRBV25-1
d_gene: NA
CDR3nt: TGTGCCAGCAGCCCCGGACTGATCAATCAGCCCCAGCATTTT
CDR3aa: CASSPGLINQPQHF

abundance: many
j_gene: TRBJ1-5
v_gene: TRBV7-6
d_gene: TRBD1
CDR3nt: TGTGCCAGCAGCCCCCGGGACAGGGGGAATCAGCCCCAGCATTTT
CDR3aa: CASSPRDRGNQPQHF

abundance: NA
j_gene: TRBJ2-3
v_gene: TRBV5-5
d_gene: NA
CDR3nt: TGTGCCAGCAGCTTTGGTAGTACCGCAGATACGCAGTATTTT
CDR3aa: CASSFGSTADTQYF

abundance: NA
j_gene: TRBJ2-5
v_gene: TRBV7-9
d_gene: NA
CDR3nt: TGTGCCAGCAGCTTAATCATTCGGGGAGGAGAGACCCAGTACTTC
CDR3aa: CASSLIIRGGETQYF

abundance: NA
j_gene: TRBJ2-7
v_gene: TRBV10-2
d_gene: NA
CDR3nt: TGCGCCAGCAGTGAGCTCAACTCAGGGGTTTGGTCTCACAGCTCCTACGAGCAGTACTTC
CDR3aa: CASSELNSGVWSHSSYEQYF

abundance: NA
j_gene: TRBJ2-4
v_gene: TRBV5-6
d_gene: TRBD2
CDR3nt: TGTGCCAGCAGCTTGAGACTAGCGGGAGGGACAAACATTCAGTACTTC
CDR3aa: CASSLRLAGGTNIQYF

abundance: few
j_gene: TRBJ2-7
v_gene: TRBV5-1
d_gene: NA
CDR3nt: TGCGCCAGCAGCCAGATGACAGGCCCCACCTACGAGCAGTACTTC
CDR3aa: CASSQMTGPTYEQYF

abundance: NA
j_gene: TRBJ1-4
v_gene: TRBV7-9
d_gene: NA
CDR3nt: TGTGCCAGCAGCCCTTCTGAAAAACTGTTTTTT
CDR3aa: CASSPSEKLFF

abundance: NA
j_gene: TRBJ2-3
v_gene: TRBV6-1
d_gene: TRBD2
CDR3nt: TGTGCCAGCAGTGAAGTGGTAGCGGGGGGGCCGAATGTAGATACGCAGTATTTT
CDR3aa: CASSEVVAGGPNVDTQYF

abundance: NA
j_gene: TRBJ2-5
v_gene: TRBV6-5
d_gene: NA
CDR3nt: TGTGCCAGCGCCTTTAGCGGCAAAGAGACCCAGTACTTC
CDR3aa: CASAFSGKETQYF

abundance: many
j_gene: TRBJ1-1
v_gene: TRBV7-3
d_gene: NA
CDR3nt: TGTGCCAGCAGCTTAACCGGGATGGGGTCAGAAGCTTTCTTT
CDR3aa: CASSLTGMGSEAFF

abundance: NA
j_gene: TRBJ1-5
v_gene: TRBV2
d_gene: TRBD1
CDR3nt: TGTGCCAGCACCCTGGGACAGGGTAATCAGCCCCAGCATTTT
CDR3aa: CASTLGQGNQPQHF

abundance: NA
j_gene: TRBJ2-3
v_gene: TRBV29-1
d_gene: NA
CDR3nt: TGCAGCGTTGATTTCGGTAGAGGCACAGATACGCAGTATTTT
CDR3aa: CSVDFGRGTDTQYF

abundance: once
j_gene: TRBJ2-1
v_gene: TRBV7-2
d_gene: TRBD2
CDR3nt: TGTGCCAGCAGCTTTCCAGCGGGGACTAGCGGGTCCTATGAGCAGTTCTTC
CDR3aa: CASSFPAGTSGSYEQFF

abundance: few
j_gene: TRBJ1-1
v_gene: TRBV7-9
d_gene: TRBD1
CDR3nt: TGTGCCAGCAGCTTTAGCTTCGAGTCGTCGCGCAGGGGGAAACCTGAAGCTTTCTTT
CDR3aa: CASSFSFESSRRGKPEAFF

abundance: NA
j_gene: TRBJ2-1
v_gene: TRBV5-1
d_gene: NA
CDR3nt: TGCGCCAGCAGCTTGGTGGCTTTCAATGAGCAGTTCTTC
CDR3aa: CASSLVAFNEQFF

abundance: once
j_gene: TRBJ2-7
v_gene: TRBV7-9
d_gene: TRBD1
CDR3nt: TGTGCCAGCAGCCTCCCCGGACAGGGGACCTACCCCTCCTACGAGCAGTACTTC
CDR3aa: CASSLPGQGTYPSYEQYF

abundance: NA
j_gene: TRBJ2-3
v_gene: TRBV27
d_gene: NA
CDR3nt: TGTGCCAGCAGTTTATTTGGGGCCCCAACAGATACGCAGTATTTT
CDR3aa: CASSLFGAPTDTQYF

abundance: NA
j_gene: TRBJ1-1
v_gene: TRBV5-1
d_gene: TRBD1
CDR3nt: TGCGCCAGCAGACCCGGGACAGGGAACACTGAAGCTTTCTTT
CDR3aa: CASRPGTGNTEAFF